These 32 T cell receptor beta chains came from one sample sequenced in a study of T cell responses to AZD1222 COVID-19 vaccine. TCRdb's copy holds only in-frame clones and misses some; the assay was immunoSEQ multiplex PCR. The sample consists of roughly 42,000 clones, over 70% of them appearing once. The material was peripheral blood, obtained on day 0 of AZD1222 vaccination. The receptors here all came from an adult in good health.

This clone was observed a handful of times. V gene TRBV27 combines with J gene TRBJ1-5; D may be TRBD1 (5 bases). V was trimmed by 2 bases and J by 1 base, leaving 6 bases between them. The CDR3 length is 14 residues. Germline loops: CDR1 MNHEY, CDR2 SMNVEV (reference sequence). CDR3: CASSLGDSNQPQHF. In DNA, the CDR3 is TGTGCCAGCAGTTTAGGGGACAGCAATCAGCCCCAGCATTTT.

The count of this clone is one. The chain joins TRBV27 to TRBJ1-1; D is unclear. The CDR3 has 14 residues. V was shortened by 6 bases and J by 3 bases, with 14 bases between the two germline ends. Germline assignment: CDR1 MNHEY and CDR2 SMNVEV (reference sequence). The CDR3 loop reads CASSMNGGDTEAFF. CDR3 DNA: TGTGCCAGCAGCATGAACGGAGGTGACACTGAAGCTTTCTTT.

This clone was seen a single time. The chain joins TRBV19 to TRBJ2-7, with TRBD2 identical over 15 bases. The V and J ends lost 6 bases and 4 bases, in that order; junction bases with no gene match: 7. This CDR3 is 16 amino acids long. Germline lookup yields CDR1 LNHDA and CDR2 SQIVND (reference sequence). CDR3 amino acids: CASSRGLAGGLYEQYF. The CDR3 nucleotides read TGTGCCAGTAGCCGGGGACTAGCGGGGGGCTTGTACGAGCAGTACTTC.

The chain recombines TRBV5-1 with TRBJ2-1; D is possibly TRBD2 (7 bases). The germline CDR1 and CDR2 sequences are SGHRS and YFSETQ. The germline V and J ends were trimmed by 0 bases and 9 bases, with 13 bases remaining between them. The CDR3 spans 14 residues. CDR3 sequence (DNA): TGCGCCAGCAGCTTGGGTCGGGGGGCTGTTGAGCAGTTCTTC. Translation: CASSLGRGAVEQFF.

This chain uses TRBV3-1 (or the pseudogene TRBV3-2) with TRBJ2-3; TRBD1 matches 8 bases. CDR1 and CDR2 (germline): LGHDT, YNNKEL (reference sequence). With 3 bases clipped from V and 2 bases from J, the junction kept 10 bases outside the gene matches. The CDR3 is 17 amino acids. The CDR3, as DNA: TGTGCCAGCAGCCACCATTACAGGGGGAATATCACAGATACGCAGTATTTT. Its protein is CASSHHYRGNITDTQYF.

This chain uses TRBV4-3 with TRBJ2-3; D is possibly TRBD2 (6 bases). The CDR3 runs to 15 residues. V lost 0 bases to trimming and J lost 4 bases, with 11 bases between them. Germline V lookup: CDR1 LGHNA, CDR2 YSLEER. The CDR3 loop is CASSQEWGGSDTQYF. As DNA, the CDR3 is TGCGCCAGCAGCCAAGAGTGGGGAGGATCAGATACGCAGTATTTT.

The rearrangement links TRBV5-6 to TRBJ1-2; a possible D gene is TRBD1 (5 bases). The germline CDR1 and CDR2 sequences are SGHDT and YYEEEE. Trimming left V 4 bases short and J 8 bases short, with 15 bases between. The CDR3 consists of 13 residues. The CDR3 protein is CASSLPGRGGYTF. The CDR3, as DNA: TGTGCCAGCAGCCTACCGGGGCGCGGGGGCTACACCTTC.

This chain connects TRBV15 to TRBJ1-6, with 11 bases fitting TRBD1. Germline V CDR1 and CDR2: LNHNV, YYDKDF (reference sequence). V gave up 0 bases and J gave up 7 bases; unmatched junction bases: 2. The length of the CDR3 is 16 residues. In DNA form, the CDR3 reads TGTGCCACCAGCAGAGATAGGGACAGGGGGAATTCACCCCTCCACTTT. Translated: CATSRDRDRGNSPLHF. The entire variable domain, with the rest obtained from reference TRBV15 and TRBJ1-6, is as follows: DAMVIQNPRYQVTQFGKPVTLSCSQTLNHNVMYWYQQKSSQAPKLLFHYYDKDFNNEADTPDNFQSRRPNTSFCFLDIRSPGLGDTAMYLCATSRDRDRGNSPLHFGNGTRLTVT.

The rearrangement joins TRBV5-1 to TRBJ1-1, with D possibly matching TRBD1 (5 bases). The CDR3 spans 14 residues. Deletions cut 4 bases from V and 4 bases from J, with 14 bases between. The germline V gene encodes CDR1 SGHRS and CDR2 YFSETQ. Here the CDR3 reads CASSDTRDVTEAFF. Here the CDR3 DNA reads TGCGCCAGCAGCGACACCCGGGACGTCACTGAAGCTTTCTTT. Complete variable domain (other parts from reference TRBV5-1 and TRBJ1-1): KAGVTQTPRYLIKTRGQQVTLSCSPISGHRSVSWYQQTPGQGLQFLFEYFSETQRNKGNFPGRFSGRQFSNSRSEMNVSTLELGDSALYLCASSDTRDVTEAFFGQGTRLTVV.

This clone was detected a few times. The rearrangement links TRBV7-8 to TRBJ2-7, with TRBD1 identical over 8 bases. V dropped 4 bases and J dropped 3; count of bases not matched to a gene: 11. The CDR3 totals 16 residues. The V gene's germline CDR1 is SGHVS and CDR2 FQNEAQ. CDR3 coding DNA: TGTGCCAGCAGCTCGCCCAAGGACAGGGCGATCTACGAGCAGTACTTC. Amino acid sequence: CASSSPKDRAIYEQYF.

CDR3 sequence (DNA): TGTGCCAGCAGCGTAGGGGTACTCACAGATACGCAGTATTTT. This gives the protein CASSVGVLTDTQYF. V is TRBV9 and J is TRBJ2-3; D gene uncertain. Trimming removed 0 bases from V and 2 bases from J, with 7 bases in between. This CDR3 comprises 14 residues. Germline-derived CDR1 and CDR2 are SGDLS and YYNGEE.

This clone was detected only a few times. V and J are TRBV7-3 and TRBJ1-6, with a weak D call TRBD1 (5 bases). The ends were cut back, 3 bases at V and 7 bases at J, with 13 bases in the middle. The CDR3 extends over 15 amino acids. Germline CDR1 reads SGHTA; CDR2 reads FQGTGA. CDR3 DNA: TGTGCCAGCAGCTTGTTAGGACGGGACAATTCACCCCTCCACTTT. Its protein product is CASSLLGRDNSPLHF.

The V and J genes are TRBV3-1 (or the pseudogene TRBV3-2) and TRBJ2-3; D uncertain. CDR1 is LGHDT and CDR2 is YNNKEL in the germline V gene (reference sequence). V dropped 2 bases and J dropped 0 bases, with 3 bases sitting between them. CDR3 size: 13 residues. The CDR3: CASSQLSTDTQYF. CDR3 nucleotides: TGTGCCAGCAGCCAACTCAGCACAGATACGCAGTATTTT.

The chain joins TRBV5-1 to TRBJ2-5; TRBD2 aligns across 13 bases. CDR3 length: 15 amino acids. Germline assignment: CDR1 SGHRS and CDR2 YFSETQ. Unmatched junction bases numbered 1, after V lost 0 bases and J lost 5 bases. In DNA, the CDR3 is TGCGCCAGCAGCTTGGAGGGACTAGCGGGGGAGACCCAGTACTTC. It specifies CASSLEGLAGETQYF.

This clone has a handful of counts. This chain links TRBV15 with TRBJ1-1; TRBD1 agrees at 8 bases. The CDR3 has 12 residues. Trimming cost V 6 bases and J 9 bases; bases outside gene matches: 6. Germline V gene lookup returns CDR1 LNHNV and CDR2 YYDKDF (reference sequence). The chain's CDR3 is CATRTDRGKAFF. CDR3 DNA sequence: TGTGCCACCAGGACTGACAGGGGTAAAGCTTTCTTT.

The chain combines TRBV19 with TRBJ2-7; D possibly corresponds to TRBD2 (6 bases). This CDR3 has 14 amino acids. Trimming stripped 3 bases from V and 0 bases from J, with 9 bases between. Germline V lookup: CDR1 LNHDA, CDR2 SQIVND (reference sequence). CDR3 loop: CASSIQGGSYEQYF. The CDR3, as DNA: TGTGCCAGTAGTATCCAGGGAGGCTCCTACGAGCAGTACTTC. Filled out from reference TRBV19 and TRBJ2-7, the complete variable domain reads DGGITQSPKYLFRKEGQNVTLSCEQNLNHDAMYWYRQDPGQGLRLIYYSQIVNDFQKGDIAEGYSVSREKKESFPLTVTSAQKNPTAFYLCASSIQGGSYEQYFGPGTRLTVT.

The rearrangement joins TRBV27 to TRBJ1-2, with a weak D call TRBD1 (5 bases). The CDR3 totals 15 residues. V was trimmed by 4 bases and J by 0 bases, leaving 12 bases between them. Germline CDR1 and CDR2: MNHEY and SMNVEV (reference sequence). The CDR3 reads CASSSGHQANYGYTF. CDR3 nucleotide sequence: TGTGCCAGCAGTTCCGGACACCAAGCTAACTATGGCTACACCTTC.

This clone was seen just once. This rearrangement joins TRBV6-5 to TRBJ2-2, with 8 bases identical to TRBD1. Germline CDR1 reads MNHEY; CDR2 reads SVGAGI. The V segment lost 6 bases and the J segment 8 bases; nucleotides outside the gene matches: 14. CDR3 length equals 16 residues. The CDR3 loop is CASSYTGTGPMGELFF. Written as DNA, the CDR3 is TGTGCCAGCAGCTACACCGGGACAGGTCCGATGGGGGAGCTGTTTTTT.

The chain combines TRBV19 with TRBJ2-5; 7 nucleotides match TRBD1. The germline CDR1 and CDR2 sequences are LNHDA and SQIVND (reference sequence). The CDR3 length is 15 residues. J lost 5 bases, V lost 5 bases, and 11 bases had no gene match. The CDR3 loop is CASSPRTGQGETQYF. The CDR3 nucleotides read TGTGCCAGTAGTCCCCGGACAGGCCAGGGGGAGACCCAGTACTTC.

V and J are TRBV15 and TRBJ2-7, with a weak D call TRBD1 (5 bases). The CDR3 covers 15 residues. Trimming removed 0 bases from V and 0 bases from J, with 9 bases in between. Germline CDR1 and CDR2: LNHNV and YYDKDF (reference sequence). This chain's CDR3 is CATSREAGSSYEQYF. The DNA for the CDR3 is TGTGCCACCAGCAGAGAGGCAGGGTCCTCCTACGAGCAGTACTTC.

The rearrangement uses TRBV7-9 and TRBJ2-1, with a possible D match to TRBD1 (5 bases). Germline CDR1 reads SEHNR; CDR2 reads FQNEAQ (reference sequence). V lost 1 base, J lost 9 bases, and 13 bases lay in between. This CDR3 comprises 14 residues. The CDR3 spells CASSLEGAISEQFF. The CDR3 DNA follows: TGTGCCAGCAGCTTAGAAGGGGCAATTAGTGAGCAGTTCTTC.

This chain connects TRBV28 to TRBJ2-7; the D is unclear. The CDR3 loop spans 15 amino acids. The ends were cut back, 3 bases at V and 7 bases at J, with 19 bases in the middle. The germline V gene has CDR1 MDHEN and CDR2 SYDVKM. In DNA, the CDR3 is TGTGCCAGCAGTTTTAGTTCGGGTCCTACCCAAGAGCAGTACTTC. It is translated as CASSFSSGPTQEQYF.

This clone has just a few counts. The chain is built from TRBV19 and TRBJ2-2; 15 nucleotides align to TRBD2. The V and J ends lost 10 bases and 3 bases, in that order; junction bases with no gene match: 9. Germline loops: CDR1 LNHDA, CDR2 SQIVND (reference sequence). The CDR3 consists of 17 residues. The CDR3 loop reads CATYHGTSGGYTGELFF. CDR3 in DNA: TGTGCCACCTACCACGGGACTAGCGGGGGGTACACCGGGGAGCTGTTTTTT.

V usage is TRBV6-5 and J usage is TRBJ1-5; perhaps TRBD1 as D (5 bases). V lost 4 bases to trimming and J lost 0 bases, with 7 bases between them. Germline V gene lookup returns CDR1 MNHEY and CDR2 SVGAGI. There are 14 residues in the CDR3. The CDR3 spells CASSSTASNQPQHF. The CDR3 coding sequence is TGTGCCAGCAGTTCGACAGCTAGCAATCAGCCCCAGCATTTT.

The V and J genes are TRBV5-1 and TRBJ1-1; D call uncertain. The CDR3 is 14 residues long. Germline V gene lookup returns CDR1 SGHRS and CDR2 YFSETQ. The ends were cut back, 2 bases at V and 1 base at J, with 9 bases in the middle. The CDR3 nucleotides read TGCGCCAGCAGCTTTGGTGACGGGAACACTGAAGCTTTCTTT. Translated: CASSFGDGNTEAFF.

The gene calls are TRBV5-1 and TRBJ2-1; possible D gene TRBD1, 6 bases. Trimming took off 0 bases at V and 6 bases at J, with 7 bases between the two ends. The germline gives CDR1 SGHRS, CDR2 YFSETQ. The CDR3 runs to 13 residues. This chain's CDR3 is CASSLGTANEQFF. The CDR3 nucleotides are TGCGCCAGCAGCTTGGGGACAGCCAATGAGCAGTTCTTC.

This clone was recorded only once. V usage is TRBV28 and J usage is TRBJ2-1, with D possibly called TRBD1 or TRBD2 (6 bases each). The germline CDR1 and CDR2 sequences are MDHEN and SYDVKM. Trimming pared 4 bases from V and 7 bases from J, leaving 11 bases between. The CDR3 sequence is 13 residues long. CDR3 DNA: TGTGCCAGCAGTTGGAGGGGGATGAATGAGCAGTTCTTC. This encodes CASSWRGMNEQFF.

CDR3 loop: CASSEGGLVKYF. DNA of the CDR3: TGTGCCAGCAGTGAAGGTGGGCTAGTAAAGTATTTT. V and J are TRBV2 and TRBJ2-3, with unresolved D. Germline values: CDR1 SNHLY, CDR2 FYNNEI. The CDR3 has 12 amino acids. Trimming stripped 1 base from V and 13 bases from J, with 12 bases between. The whole variable domain, remainder taken from reference TRBV2 and TRBJ2-3, is EPEVTQTPSHQVTQMGQEVILRCVPISNHLYFYWYRQILGQKVEFLVSFYNNEISEKSEIFDDQFSVERPDGSNFTLKIRSTKLEDSAMYFCASSEGGLVKYFGPGTRLTVL.

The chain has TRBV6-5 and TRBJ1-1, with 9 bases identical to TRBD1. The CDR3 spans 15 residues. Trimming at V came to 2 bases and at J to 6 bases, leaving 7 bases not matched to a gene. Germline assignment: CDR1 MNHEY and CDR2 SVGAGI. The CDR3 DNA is TGTGCCAGCAGTTACGGGGACAGGGTCCCCGCTGAAGCTTTCTTT. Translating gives CASSYGDRVPAEAFF.

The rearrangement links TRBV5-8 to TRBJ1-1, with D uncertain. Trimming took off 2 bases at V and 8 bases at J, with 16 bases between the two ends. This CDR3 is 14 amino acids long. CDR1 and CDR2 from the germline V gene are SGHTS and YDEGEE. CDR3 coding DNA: TGTGCCAGCAGCTTCGACACCTCTAGGCTGGAAGCTTTCTTT. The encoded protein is CASSFDTSRLEAFF.

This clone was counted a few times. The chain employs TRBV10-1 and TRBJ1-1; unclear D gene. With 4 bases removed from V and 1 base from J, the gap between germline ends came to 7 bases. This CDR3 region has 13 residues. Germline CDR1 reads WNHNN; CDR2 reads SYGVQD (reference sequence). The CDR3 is CASSVSGNTEAFF. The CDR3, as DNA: TGCGCCAGCAGTGTCTCGGGGAACACTGAAGCTTTCTTT.

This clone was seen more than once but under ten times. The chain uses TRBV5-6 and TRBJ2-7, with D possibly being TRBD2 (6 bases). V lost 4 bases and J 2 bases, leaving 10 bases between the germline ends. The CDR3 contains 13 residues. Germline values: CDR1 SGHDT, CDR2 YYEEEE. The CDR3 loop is CASSRGAAYEQYF. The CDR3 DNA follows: TGTGCCAGCAGCCGCGGGGCAGCCTACGAGCAGTACTTC.